This TCR beta chain was found in a study of cytomegalovirus exposure and HLA in healthy donors. Both 60 Vbeta primers and 13 Jbeta primers went into the PCR. Data came from immunoSEQ multiplex PCR; TCRdb stores just in-frame clones and leaves some out. This repertoire shows 270,000 or so clones, around 90% found once; its top ten account for about 1.7%. Trimming took off 11 bases at V and 7 bases at J, with 14 bases between the two ends. CDR1 and CDR2 from the germline V gene are MNHNY and SVGAGI (reference sequence). The CDR3 spans 12 residues. J is TRBJ2-2 and V is TRBV6-6; a weak D match, TRBD1 (7 bases). The TCR sequence derives from a girl aged 2-10 years in good health and CMV-seronegative. The source material was PBMCs. The CDR3 region has the DNA TGTGCCGTCGCCAGGGGGGACGGGGAGCTGTTTTTT. Protein product: CAVARGDGELFF.